This TCR beta chain was obtained from a study of OX40 agonist ivuxolimab in advanced cancers. Across the study: From roughly 20 to 90 years was the age range, with a mean of 60 years, and 70% to 85% were male. Study observations and caveats: The study observed clonal expansion of CD4+ and CD8+ blood T cells by week 6 at 0.1 to 3.0 mg/kg.

Here immunoSEQ multiplex PCR was the method, and the copy in TCRdb shows in-frame clones only, minus some. The sample has some 50,000 clones; about nine tenths are singletons. Details on this clone: What it recognizes is unknown.

The CDR3 length is 18 residues. With 1 base removed from V and 1 base from J, the gap between germline ends came to 20 bases. Per germline, CDR1 LNHNV and CDR2 YYDKDF (reference sequence). Sample: CD4+ or CD8+ T cells sorted from blood, taken in a trial of the OX40 agonist ivuxolimab. The sequence was collected from an adult with an advanced solid tumor such as melanoma, head and neck, liver or kidney cancer. The rearrangement uses TRBV15 and TRBJ2-7; D could derive from TRBD1 or TRBD2 (6 bases each). This CDR3 is CATSRGGTGAISSYEQYF. The CDR3 DNA sequence: TGTGCCACCAGCAGAGGGGGAACGGGGGCCATCTCATCCTACGAGCAGTACTTC. The full variable domain, with the rest looked up from reference TRBV15 and TRBJ2-7, is DAMVIQNPRYQVTQFGKPVTLSCSQTLNHNVMYWYQQKSSQAPKLLFHYYDKDFNNEADTPDNFQSRRPNTSFCFLDIRSPGLGDTAMYLCATSRGGTGAISSYEQYFGPGTRLTVT.